The sequence of this T cell receptor beta chain was determined in a study of blood T cell repertoires in COVID-19. At the level of the study: T cells, B-cell-depleted T cells, or PBMCs provided the cDNA or gDNA that served as material.

This CDR3 is built from 12 residues. Germline CDR1 and CDR2: SQVTM and ANQGSEA. Trimming took off 5 bases at V and 1 base at J, with 8 bases between the two ends. In the authors' methods: Reference gene primer amplification gave estimated nucleated cell counts. The repertoire was sequenced with immunoSEQ multiplex PCR; TCRdb's copy has only in-frame clones and lacks some. That table is the source of V, J and clone size, and D and trimming were worked out from the DNA. Of about 400,000 clones listed, 87% were seen once; the top ten hold about 2%. Individuals drawn from about 26 US areas were about 18 to 95 years old. Assignment of participants to cohorts was predicated upon participant-reported clinical history.

The TCR sequence derives from a woman aged 18-29 years with acute COVID-19. Sequencing input: PBMCs or T cells enriched from blood (not recorded which). The chain joins TRBV29-1 to TRBJ1-2, with TRBD1 as a possible D gene (5 bases). The CDR3 reads CSVQGYNYGYTF. The CDR3, as DNA: TGCAGCGTTCAGGGCTATAACTATGGCTACACCTTC.